Shown below are 5 T cell receptor beta chains from a single sample sequenced in a study of PD-1 blockade in classical Hodgkin lymphoma. The repertoire was sequenced with immunoSEQ multiplex PCR; TCRdb's copy has only in-frame clones and lacks some. Of 14,000 to 15,000 clones in the sample, around four fifths were seen once. Every patient experienced relapse after autologous stem cell transplantation, and brentuximab vedotin exposure varied. Material: peripheral blood mononuclear cells (PBMCs), obtained before the second cycle of nivolumab. Receptors were obtained from a human donor with classical Hodgkin lymphoma.

The V gene is TRBV28, the J gene TRBJ2-7, with D perhaps assigned TRBD1 or TRBD2 (5 bases each). Trimming shortened V by 5 bases and J by 5 bases, and 19 bases separated the two germline ends. The CDR3 contains 15 residues. Germline CDR1 reads MDHEN; CDR2 reads SYDVKM. The CDR3 region has the DNA TGTGCCAGCAGTCCCCCCGGGGCGCGGTACGACGAGCAGTACTTC. Residues: CASSPPGARYDEQYF.

The V gene is TRBV7-3, the J gene TRBJ2-7; 8 nucleotides agree with TRBD1. The CDR3 is made up of 15 amino acids. V was clipped by 2 bases and J by 0 bases; unmatched bases: 3. Germline values: CDR1 SGHTA, CDR2 FQGTGA. The CDR3 region is CASSLAGQGSYEQYF. In DNA, the CDR3 is TGTGCCAGCAGCTTAGCAGGACAGGGCTCCTACGAGCAGTACTTC.

The J gene is TRBJ2-4, the V gene TRBV12-2; the table assigns TRBD2, which was not confirmed against the DNA. TRBV12-2 is an annotated pseudogene. This CDR3 contains 19 residues. CDR3 DNA: TGTGCAAGTCGCTTAAGTCGACTAGCGGGGGGCCTAGCCAAAAACATTCAGTACTTC. It is translated as CASRLSRLAGGLAKNIQYF.

CDR3: CASSALVPDNEKLFF. The CDR3 DNA sequence: TGCGCCAGCAGCGCCCTGGTCCCGGATAATGAAAAACTGTTTTTT. The chain combines TRBV5-1 with TRBJ1-4, with unresolved D. Germline V lookup: CDR1 SGHRS, CDR2 YFSETQ. Trimming took 4 bases from V and 4 from J, leaving 14 bases between them. This CDR3 contains 15 residues.

This sequence joins TRBV2 and TRBJ1-4, with TRBD1 as a possible D gene (6 bases). CDR3 size: 14 residues. V lost 3 bases and J lost 8, with 13 bases in between. Germline CDR1 is SNHLY and CDR2 is FYNNEI. The CDR3 region is CASSDPGTIEKLFF. The CDR3 nucleotides are TGTGCCAGCAGTGACCCGGGGACAATAGAAAAACTGTTTTTT.